The T cell receptor (beta chain) under discussion was sequenced for a study of blood T cell repertoires in COVID-19. Study-level information: The United States, Italy and Spain provided the acute and convalescent COVID-19 samples. The analysed material was cDNA or gDNA that came from T cells, B-cell-depleted T cells, or PBMCs.

In the original workflow: The assay estimated nucleated cells by amplifying reference gene primers. Sequencing used immunoSEQ multiplex PCR; TCRdb keeps in-frame clones, though not all of them. The V and J calls and clone size were taken over from that table, and D and trimming were inferred from the DNA. The sample lists around 150,000 clones, around 88% occurring once. The germline CDR1 and CDR2 sequences are LNHDA and SQIVND (reference sequence). The CDR3 is 15 residues long. V shed 7 bases and J shed 3 bases, with 18 bases lying between them. The receptor was isolated from a human donor in a cohort sampled during active COVID-19. The sequenced material came from peripheral blood. This chain links TRBV19 with TRBJ1-1; D is ambiguous. The CDR3 loop reads CASKAWALSDTEAFF. The CDR3 nucleotides are TGTGCCAGTAAAGCCTGGGCCCTCTCGGACACTGAAGCTTTCTTT.